Each of the 18 T cell receptor beta chains below was sequenced from the same sample in a study of vaccination and CD4 T cells after COVID-19. The treatment was: approximately nine-day PBMC culture with coronavirus spike peptide pools or control peptides (ViraFEST assay). Oncomine TCR Beta short-read sequencing was applied to DNA from cultured CD4+ T cells. TCRdb ran MiXCR on the PCR reads and lists one entry per CDR3 protein. The sample has roughly 8,500 distinct CDR3 sequences, approximately 49% seen once. These TCRs are of unknown antigen specificity. The sample taken for sequencing was CD4+ T cells from blood, cultured in vitro. These receptors were obtained from a human donor who had recovered from COVID-19.

The chain recombines TRBV11-3 with TRBJ2-1; 7 positions agree with TRBD2. This CDR3 contains 17 residues. The J segment lost 5 bases and the V segment lost 5 bases, leaving 15 bases of the junction unmatched. CDR1 and CDR2 (germline): SGHNT, YENEEA. Here the CDR3 DNA reads TGTGCCAGCAGCCCTAATTGGGCTACTAGCGTAGACAATGAGCAGTTCTTC. It translates to CASSPNWATSVDNEQFF.

The chain recombines TRBV7-3 with TRBJ2-1; D assignment may be TRBD1 or TRBD2 (6 bases each). V lost 4 bases, J lost 2 bases, and 12 bases lay in between. This CDR3 contains 15 residues. Looked up from germline, CDR1 is SGHTA and CDR2 is FQGTGA. CDR3 loop: CASSSLGGTYNEQFF. The CDR3 nucleotides read TGTGCCAGCAGCTCCCTAGGGGGGACCTACAATGAGCAGTTCTTC.

This clonotype was counted only a few times. The chain joins TRBV2 to TRBJ2-5; 7 bases line up with TRBD1. V gave up 6 bases and J gave up 5 bases; unmatched junction bases: 9. Germline assignment: CDR1 SNHLY and CDR2 FYNNEI. This CDR3 has 14 amino acids. The CDR3 spells CASSIRGRLETQYF. DNA for the CDR3: TGTGCCAGCAGCATTAGGGGGCGCTTGGAGACCCAGTACTTC.

This clonotype was found a few times. V gene TRBV7-9 combines with J gene TRBJ2-5, with TRBD1 as a possible D gene (5 bases). This CDR3 spans 15 amino acids. Germline V lookup: CDR1 SEHNR, CDR2 FQNEAQ (reference sequence). Trimming removed 2 bases from V and 0 bases from J, with 10 bases in between. The CDR3 nucleotides read TGTGCCAGCAGCTTACAGGGTGGGGACCAAGAGACCCAGTACTTC. It specifies CASSLQGGDQETQYF.

This clonotype turned up a few times. This chain connects TRBV7-2 to TRBJ1-5, with D perhaps matching TRBD1 (5 bases). Trimming stripped 4 bases from V and 1 base from J, with 8 bases between. In germline, CDR1 is SGHTA, CDR2 FQGNSA. This CDR3 spans 14 amino acids. In nucleotides, the CDR3 is TGTGCCAGCAGCTCAGGGTTGAGCAATCAGCCCCAGCATTTT. Translation: CASSSGLSNQPQHF. The whole variable domain, remainder taken from reference TRBV7-2 and TRBJ1-5, is GAGVSQSPSNKVTEKGKDVELRCDPISGHTALYWYRQSLGQGLEFLIYFQGNSAPDKSGLPSDRFSAERTGGSVSTLTIQRTQQEDSAVYLCASSSGLSNQPQHFGDGTRLSIL.

The CDR3 DNA is TGTGCCAGCAGGCGAACAGGGGGACGGACCTACGAGCAGTACTTC. This encodes CASRRTGGRTYEQYF. The chain uses TRBV6-1 and TRBJ2-7, with 8 bases fitting TRBD1. Germline CDR1 MNHNS, CDR2 SASEGT. The CDR3 extends over 15 amino acids. V shed 6 bases, J shed 2 bases, and the junction held 9 bases outside the gene matches.

This clonotype was observed a handful of times. The chain uses TRBV20-1 and TRBJ2-5; 8 nucleotides match TRBD1. V lost 0 bases, J lost 5 bases, and 14 bases stayed unmatched. Germline CDR1 is DFQATT and CDR2 is SNEGSKA (reference sequence). CDR3 size: 17 residues. Here the CDR3 DNA reads TGCAGTGCTAGAGATTATGGTCCAGGGGGCGATTGGGAGACCCAGTACTTC. It codes for CSARDYGPGGDWETQYF.

With regard to this clonotype: A clone one base away is much larger, so this may be a read error. V gene TRBV7-2 combines with J gene TRBJ1-5, with a tentative D call TRBD1 (6 bases). The CDR3 is made up of 14 amino acids. Trimming took off 5 bases at V and 5 bases at J, with 13 bases between the two ends. Germline assignment: CDR1 SGHTA and CDR2 FQGNSA. CDR3 region: CASSAGEEYQPQHF. CDR3 DNA: TGTGCCAGCAGCGCAGGGGAGGAATATCAGCCCCAGCATTTT.

The chain links TRBV12-3 or TRBV12-4 to TRBJ1-5; D is unclear. This CDR3 comprises 14 residues. V was pared by 6 bases and J by 0 bases, with 9 bases between. In DNA form, the CDR3 reads TGTGCCAGCAGCCGAGCGAATAGCAATCAGCCCCAGCATTTT. Protein product: CASSRANSNQPQHF.

CDR3 nucleotides: TGTGCCAGTAGTATCGGCAGGGGCCTAGAGACCCAGTACTTC. It translates to CASSIGRGLETQYF. This chain connects TRBV19 to TRBJ2-5, with a weak D call TRBD1 (6 bases). The germline gives CDR1 LNHDA, CDR2 SQIVND (reference sequence). There are 14 residues in the CDR3. Trimming took 3 bases from V and 4 from J, leaving 12 bases between them.

The chain employs TRBV12-3 or TRBV12-4 and TRBJ2-5, with 7 nucleotides matching TRBD1. The CDR3 has 15 amino acids. The junction had 11 bases not matched to a gene; V was cut back by 5 bases and J by 5 bases. This chain's CDR3 is CASSPHRGLRETQYF. Here the CDR3 DNA reads TGTGCCAGCAGTCCCCACAGGGGTTTGAGGGAGACCCAGTACTTC.

The CDR3 reads CASSLASGGTEAFF. The CDR3 nucleotides read TGTGCCAGCAGCTTAGCGTCTGGAGGGACTGAAGCTTTCTTT. The V call is TRBV7-2, the J call TRBJ1-1; D gene uncertain. V gave up 0 bases and J gave up 5 bases, with 10 bases separating them. The germline gives CDR1 SGHTA, CDR2 FQGNSA. The CDR3 covers 14 residues. Together with reference TRBV7-2 and TRBJ1-1, the CDR3 gives the full variable domain: GAGVSQSPSNKVTEKGKDVELRCDPISGHTALYWYRQSLGQGLEFLIYFQGNSAPDKSGLPSDRFSAERTGGSVSTLTIQRTQQEDSAVYLCASSLASGGTEAFFGQGTRLTVV.

The chain uses TRBV11-3 and TRBJ2-3; TRBD1 or TRBD2 may be the D gene (5 bases each). The CDR3 consists of 16 residues. V dropped 2 bases and J dropped 1 base, with 13 bases sitting between them. Germline CDR1 is SGHNT and CDR2 is YENEEA. The CDR3 loop reads CASSLRRDGGTDTQYF. The DNA for the CDR3 is TGTGCCAGCAGCTTACGCCGGGACGGCGGCACAGATACGCAGTATTTT.

The V and J genes are TRBV6-1 and TRBJ1-5; D gene ambiguous. Trimming removed 1 base from V and 3 bases from J, with 16 bases in between. Per the germline V gene, CDR1 is MNHNS and CDR2 is SASEGT. The length of the CDR3 is 17 residues. In DNA, the CDR3 is TGTGCCAGCAGTGAAGGCGTCTGGCAGGTGCCCAATCAGCCCCAGCATTTT. It translates to CASSEGVWQVPNQPQHF.

This chain connects TRBV7-8 to TRBJ1-2; D is unresolved. This CDR3 spans 17 amino acids. Trimming removed 5 bases from V and 4 bases from J, with 23 bases in between. CDR1 and CDR2 (germline): SGHVS, FQNEAQ. The CDR3 is CASSQLGSGFNVYGYTF. CDR3 DNA sequence: TGTGCCAGCAGCCAACTCGGCTCGGGGTTCAACGTCTATGGCTACACCTTC.

J is TRBJ2-1 and V is TRBV21-1. TRBV21-1 is classified as a pseudogene. This CDR3 region has 11 residues. CDR3 bases: TGTGCCACCGCGGCGGAAAATGAGCAGTTCTTC. This encodes CATAAENEQFF.

The chain couples TRBV5-4 to TRBJ1-4; 7 bases map to TRBD1. Germline assignment: CDR1 SGHNT and CDR2 YYREEE (reference sequence). V was clipped by 3 bases and J by 5 bases; unmatched bases: 4. The CDR3 length is 14 residues. The CDR3 DNA reads as TGTGCCAGCAGCTCCGGGACAGTGAATGAAAAACTGTTTTTT. As protein: CASSSGTVNEKLFF.

The J gene is TRBJ1-2, the V gene TRBV20-1, with D perhaps TRBD1 (5 bases). The germline V gene encodes CDR1 DFQATT and CDR2 SNEGSKA (reference sequence). The CDR3 runs to 12 residues. V lost 3 bases and J 3 bases, leaving 8 bases between the germline ends. The DNA of the CDR3 is TGCAGTGCTAGCAAGGGACACTATGGCTACACCTTC. Translated, it gives CSASKGHYGYTF.